The 13 T cell receptor beta chains reported below all come from one sample, sequenced in a study of blood T cells in healthy people across ages (dated by TCRdb to about 2015). The library was produced with 5' RACE. The instrument was an Illumina HiSeq 2500. The second PCR ran for about 6 to 11 cycles and used a J-beta primer mix along with a sample-barcoded 5' primer. TCRdb applied fastp at Q25 and MiXCR to the public reads, then kept only in-frame beta chains. Rows are combined by CDR3 protein, so each entry shows the most common genes and DNA. Counted in this sample were about 1.7 million distinct CDR3 sequences; approximately 28% of them appeared once. The ten largest clones take up 7.7% of the sample. The sequencing sample was made of blood. Every receptor here comes from a woman aged 30 to 39 in good health.

The chain recombines TRBV9 with TRBJ2-3, with 12 positions matching TRBD2. Per germline, CDR1 SGDLS and CDR2 YYNGEE. CDR3 length equals 15 residues. Trimming at V came to 5 bases and at J to 3 bases, leaving 4 bases not matched to a gene. CDR3 nucleotides: TGTGCCAGCAGTGCTAGCGGGGGGGAAACAGATACGCAGTATTTT. The encoded protein is CASSASGGETDTQYF.

Worth noting for this clonotype: Mismatch with germline at one junction end may stem from a read error. The V gene is TRBV6-5, the J gene TRBJ2-1; the match to TRBD2 covers 10 bases. CDR3 length equals 15 residues. Germline assignment: CDR1 MNHEY and CDR2 SVGAGI. DNA of the CDR3: TGTGCCAGCGGTTACTCTAGCGGGAGCGGCAATGAGCAGTTCTTC. It codes for CASGYSSGSGNEQFF.

A remark on this clonotype: At one end the junction does not follow the germline gene, possibly because of a read error. V is TRBV7-2 and J is TRBJ2-7; D unclear. This CDR3 has 14 residues. Germline assignment: CDR1 SGHTA and CDR2 FQGNSA. CDR3 sequence (DNA): TGTGCCATCAGCTTAGTCCGCTCGGCCTACGAGCAGTACTTC. Amino acids: CAISLVRSAYEQYF.

The chain joins TRBV15 to TRBJ2-3, with TRBD1 identical over 8 bases. V lost 2 bases to trimming and J lost 3 bases; unmatched junction nucleotides: 7. The CDR3 length is 16 residues. The germline CDR1 and CDR2 sequences are LNHNV and YYDKDF (reference sequence). CDR3 nucleotides: TGTGCCACCAGCAGAAACCAGGGGGCAAAAACAGATACGCAGTATTTT. Protein sequence: CATSRNQGAKTDTQYF.

This chain uses TRBV20-1 with TRBJ2-1; 8 bases are a match to TRBD2. Losses at the gene ends were 3 bases for V and 9 bases for J; bases not matched to a gene: 4. CDR3 length equals 12 residues. The V gene's germline CDR1 is DFQATT and CDR2 SNEGSKA (reference sequence). CDR3 DNA sequence: TGCAGTGCTAGGGCGGGAGGCATTGAGCAGTTCTTC. Its translation is CSARAGGIEQFF.

V is TRBV5-1 and J is TRBJ2-5; 8 bases match TRBD2. The CDR3 runs 16 residues. V was clipped by 5 bases and J by 1 base; unmatched bases: 10. Germline assignment: CDR1 SGHRS and CDR2 YFSETQ. The CDR3 nucleotides read TGCGCCAGCAGACTCATAGCGGGGACCTTCCAAGAGACCCAGTACTTC. Its translation: CASRLIAGTFQETQYF. The complete variable domain, with remaining parts taken from reference TRBV5-1 and TRBJ2-5, reads KAGVTQTPRYLIKTRGQQVTLSCSPISGHRSVSWYQQTPGQGLQFLFEYFSETQRNKGNFPGRFSGRQFSNSRSEMNVSTLELGDSALYLCASRLIAGTFQETQYFGPGTRLLVL.

This clonotype was recorded many times. The chain combines TRBV20-1 with TRBJ2-5, with D perhaps matching TRBD2 (5 bases). CDR1 is DFQATT, CDR2 SNEGSKA, per germline (reference sequence). V was clipped by 6 bases and J by 2 bases, with 13 bases between them. CDR3 length: 13 amino acids. CDR3 sequence reads: CSAFGQRQETQYF. The CDR3 DNA follows: TGCAGTGCCTTCGGGCAGCGGCAAGAGACCCAGTACTTC.

This clonotype was counted only a few times. This chain joins TRBV20-1 and TRBJ2-7; TRBD2 matches at 9 bases. V dropped 5 bases and J dropped 5; count of bases not matched to a gene: 7. This CDR3 comprises 13 residues. The germline gives CDR1 DFQATT, CDR2 SNEGSKA (reference sequence). The CDR3 coding sequence is TGCAGTGCTTCCAGGACTAGCGTAGACGAGCAGTACTTC. Residues: CSASRTSVDEQYF.

This clonotype has just a few counts. This chain joins TRBV12-5 and TRBJ1-6; no clear D. Germline CDR1 reads LGHNT; CDR2 reads FRNRAP. The germline V and J ends were trimmed by 3 bases and 10 bases, with 10 bases remaining between them. This CDR3 has 13 residues. For the CDR3, the DNA is TGTGCTAGTGGTTTCTTAGGGAACTCACCCCTCCACTTT. As protein: CASGFLGNSPLHF.

This chain joins TRBV6-2 or TRBV6-3 and TRBJ2-3, with 7 bases fitting TRBD2. The V gene's germline CDR1 is MNHEY and CDR2 SVGEGT. Losses at the gene ends were 0 bases for V and 2 bases for J; bases not matched to a gene: 5. This CDR3 contains 16 residues. In DNA, the CDR3 is TGTGCCAGCAGTTACTCGAGAGCGGGGACCACAGATACGCAGTATTTT. Translating it yields CASSYSRAGTTDTQYF.

The chain is built from TRBV5-1 and TRBJ1-1; no clear D gene. The germline CDR1 and CDR2 sequences are SGHRS and YFSETQ. The CDR3 runs to 14 residues. Trimming took 3 bases from V and 4 from J, leaving 13 bases between them. The CDR3 reads CASSSTEVGTEAFF. As DNA, the CDR3 is TGCGCCAGCAGCTCCACAGAGGTGGGCACTGAAGCTTTCTTT.

This chain connects TRBV20-1 to TRBJ2-1; D is possibly TRBD2 (5 bases). Trimming removed 5 bases from V and 10 bases from J, with 12 bases in between. Germline CDR1 reads DFQATT; CDR2 reads SNEGSKA (reference sequence). There are 11 residues in the CDR3. DNA of the CDR3: TGCAGTGCTGCCCTTAGCGCCGAGCAGTTCTTC. It yields the protein CSAALSAEQFF.

This clonotype was picked up a small number of times. V usage is TRBV28 and J usage is TRBJ2-7; possible D gene TRBD2, 5 bases. The V gene's germline CDR1 is MDHEN and CDR2 SYDVKM. The CDR3 length is 13 residues. The germline V and J ends were trimmed by 7 bases and 3 bases, with 13 bases remaining between them. CDR3 amino acids: CASIKGDFYEQYF. DNA for the CDR3: TGTGCCAGCATTAAGGGAGACTTCTACGAGCAGTACTTC.